What follows describes a single TCR beta chain. This sample is drawn from a study of T cell changes during pregnancy in multiple sclerosis. Sequencing used immunoSEQ multiplex PCR; TCRdb keeps in-frame clones, though not all of them. This sample carries under 85,000 clones, over 85% of them seen once, and the ten largest clones take roughly 0.21%. CDR3 length: 14 amino acids. Per the germline V gene, CDR1 is MNHEY and CDR2 is SVGAGI. Trimming took 4 bases from V and 5 from J; bases not matched to a gene: 6. The sample in question was CD4+ T cells from peripheral blood mononuclear cells, obtained before pregnancy. The receptor comes from a female donor with multiple sclerosis, enrolled in a pregnancy study. The gene calls are TRBV6-5 and TRBJ1-2; 8 nucleotides match TRBD1. CDR3 bases: TGTGCCAGCAGTTTACGGACAGGGACGTATGGCTACACCTTC. It codes for CASSLRTGTYGYTF.